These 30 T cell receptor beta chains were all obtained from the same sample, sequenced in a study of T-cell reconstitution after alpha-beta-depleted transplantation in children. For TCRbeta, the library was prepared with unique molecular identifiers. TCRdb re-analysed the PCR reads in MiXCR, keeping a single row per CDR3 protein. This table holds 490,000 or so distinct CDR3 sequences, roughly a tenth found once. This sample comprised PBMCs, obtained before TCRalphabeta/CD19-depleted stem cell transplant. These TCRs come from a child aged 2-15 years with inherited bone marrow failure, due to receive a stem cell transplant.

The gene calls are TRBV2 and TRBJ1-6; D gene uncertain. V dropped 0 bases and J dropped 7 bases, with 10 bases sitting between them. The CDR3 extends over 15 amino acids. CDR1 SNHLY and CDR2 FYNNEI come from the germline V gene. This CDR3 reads CASSEALGWNSPLHF. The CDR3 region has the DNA TGTGCCAGCAGTGAAGCGCTTGGTTGGAATTCACCCCTCCACTTT.

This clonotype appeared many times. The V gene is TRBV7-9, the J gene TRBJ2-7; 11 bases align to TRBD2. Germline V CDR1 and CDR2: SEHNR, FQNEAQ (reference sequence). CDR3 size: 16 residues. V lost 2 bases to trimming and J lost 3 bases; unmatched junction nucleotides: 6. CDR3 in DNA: TGTGCCAGCAGCTTAAGTGTGGGACTAGCGGACTACGAGCAGTACTTC. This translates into CASSLSVGLADYEQYF.

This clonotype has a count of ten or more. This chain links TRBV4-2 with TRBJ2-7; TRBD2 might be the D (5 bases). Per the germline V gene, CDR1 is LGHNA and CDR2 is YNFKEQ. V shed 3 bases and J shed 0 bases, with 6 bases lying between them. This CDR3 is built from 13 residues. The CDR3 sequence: CASSHGVSYEQYF. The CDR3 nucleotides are TGTGCCAGCAGCCACGGGGTCTCCTACGAGCAGTACTTC.

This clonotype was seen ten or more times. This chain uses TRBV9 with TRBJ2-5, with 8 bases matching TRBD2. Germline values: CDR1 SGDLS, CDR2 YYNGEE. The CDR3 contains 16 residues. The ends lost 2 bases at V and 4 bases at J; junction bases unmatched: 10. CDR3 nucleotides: TGTGCCAGCAGCGTCGGCAGCGGGAGAGTTGGAGAGACCCAGTACTTC. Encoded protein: CASSVGSGRVGETQYF.

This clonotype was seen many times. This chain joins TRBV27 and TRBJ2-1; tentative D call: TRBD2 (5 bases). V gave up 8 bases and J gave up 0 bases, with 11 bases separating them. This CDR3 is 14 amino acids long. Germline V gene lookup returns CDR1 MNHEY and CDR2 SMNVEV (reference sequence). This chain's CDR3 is CASGLGSSYNEQFF. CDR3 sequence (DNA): TGTGCCAGCGGATTAGGGAGCTCCTACAATGAGCAGTTCTTC.

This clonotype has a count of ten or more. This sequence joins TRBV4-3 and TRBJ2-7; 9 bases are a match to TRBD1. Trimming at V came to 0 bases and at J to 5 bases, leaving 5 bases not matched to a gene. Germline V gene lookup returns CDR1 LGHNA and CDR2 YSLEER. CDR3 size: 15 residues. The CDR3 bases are TGCGCCAGCAGCCAAGATCGAGACAGGGGGAACGAGCAGTACTTC. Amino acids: CASSQDRDRGNEQYF.

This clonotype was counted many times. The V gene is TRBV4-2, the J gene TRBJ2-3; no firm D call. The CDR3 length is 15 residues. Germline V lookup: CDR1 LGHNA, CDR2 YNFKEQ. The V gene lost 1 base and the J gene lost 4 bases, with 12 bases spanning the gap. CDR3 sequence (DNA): TGTGCCAGCAGCCAAGTAGACGAACCCCCAGATACGCAGTATTTT. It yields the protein CASSQVDEPPDTQYF.

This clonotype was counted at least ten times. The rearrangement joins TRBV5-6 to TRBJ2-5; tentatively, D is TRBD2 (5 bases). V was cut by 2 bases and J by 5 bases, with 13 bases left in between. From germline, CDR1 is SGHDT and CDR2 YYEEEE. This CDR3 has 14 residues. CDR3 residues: CASSLGLYEETQYF. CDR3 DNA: TGTGCCAGCAGCTTAGGACTCTATGAGGAGACCCAGTACTTC.

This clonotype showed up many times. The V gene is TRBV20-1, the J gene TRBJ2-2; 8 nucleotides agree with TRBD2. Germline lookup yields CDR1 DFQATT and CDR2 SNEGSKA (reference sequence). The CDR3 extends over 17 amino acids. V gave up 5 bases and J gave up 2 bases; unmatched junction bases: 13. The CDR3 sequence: CSADVAVAGTNTGELFF. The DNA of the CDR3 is TGCAGTGCTGACGTAGCGGTAGCGGGAACTAACACCGGGGAGCTGTTTTTT.

CDR3 sequence reads: CASSFLAGGHNNEQFF. The CDR3 DNA reads as TGTGCCAGCAGTTTCCTAGCGGGAGGGCACAACAATGAGCAGTTCTTC. V is TRBV28 and J is TRBJ2-1; 12 positions agree with TRBD2. V lost 3 bases, J lost 5 bases, and 5 bases stayed unmatched. CDR1 and CDR2 (germline): MDHEN, SYDVKM. This CDR3 contains 16 residues.

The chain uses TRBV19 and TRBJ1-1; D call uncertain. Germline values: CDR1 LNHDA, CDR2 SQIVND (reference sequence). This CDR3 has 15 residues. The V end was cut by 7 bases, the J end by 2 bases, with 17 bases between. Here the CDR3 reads CASTLFAGGNTEAFF. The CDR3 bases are TGTGCCAGTACCCTTTTCGCAGGCGGAAACACTGAAGCTTTCTTT.

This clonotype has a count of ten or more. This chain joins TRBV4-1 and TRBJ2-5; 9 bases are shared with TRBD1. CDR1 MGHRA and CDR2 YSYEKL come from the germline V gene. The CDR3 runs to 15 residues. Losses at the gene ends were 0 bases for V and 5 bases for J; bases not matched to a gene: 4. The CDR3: CASSQEGQGRETQYF. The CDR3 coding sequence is TGCGCCAGCAGCCAAGAGGGACAGGGTAGGGAGACCCAGTACTTC.

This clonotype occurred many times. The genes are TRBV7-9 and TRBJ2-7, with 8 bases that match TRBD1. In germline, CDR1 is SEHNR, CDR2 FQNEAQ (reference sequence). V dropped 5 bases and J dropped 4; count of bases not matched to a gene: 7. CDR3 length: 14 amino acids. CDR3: CASSRGTGRYEQYF. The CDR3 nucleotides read TGTGCCAGCAGCCGCGGGACAGGAAGATACGAGCAGTACTTC.

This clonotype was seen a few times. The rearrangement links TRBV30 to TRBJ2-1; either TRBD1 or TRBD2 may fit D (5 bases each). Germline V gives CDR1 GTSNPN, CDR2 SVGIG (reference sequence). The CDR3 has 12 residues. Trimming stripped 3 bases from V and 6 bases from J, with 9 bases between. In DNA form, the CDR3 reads TGTGCCTGGAGCGGGGCCGGCAATGAGCAGTTCTTC. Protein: CAWSGAGNEQFF.

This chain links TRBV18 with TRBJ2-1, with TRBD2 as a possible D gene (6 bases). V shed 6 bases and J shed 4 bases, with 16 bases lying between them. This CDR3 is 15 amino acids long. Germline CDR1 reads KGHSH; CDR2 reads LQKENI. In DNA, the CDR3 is TGTGCCAGCTCCCTAGGGGTAGCGGAGTACAATGAGCAGTTCTTC. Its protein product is CASSLGVAEYNEQFF.

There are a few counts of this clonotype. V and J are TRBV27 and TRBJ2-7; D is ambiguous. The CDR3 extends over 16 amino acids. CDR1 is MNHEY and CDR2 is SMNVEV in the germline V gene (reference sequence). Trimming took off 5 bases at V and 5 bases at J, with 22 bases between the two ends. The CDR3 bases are TGTGCCAGCAGTGTCGCACCAGGAAACTCTGGCAACGAGCAGTACTTC. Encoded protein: CASSVAPGNSGNEQYF.

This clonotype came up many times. In DNA, the CDR3 is TGCAGTGCTAGAGAGGGGGGGCGCCCCGAGCAGTACTTC. Its translation: CSAREGGRPEQYF. V is TRBV20-1 and J is TRBJ2-7; D possibly corresponds to TRBD2 (7 bases). Trimming took 0 bases from V and 6 from J, leaving 12 bases between them. From germline, CDR1 is DFQATT and CDR2 SNEGSKA (reference sequence). The CDR3 consists of 13 residues.

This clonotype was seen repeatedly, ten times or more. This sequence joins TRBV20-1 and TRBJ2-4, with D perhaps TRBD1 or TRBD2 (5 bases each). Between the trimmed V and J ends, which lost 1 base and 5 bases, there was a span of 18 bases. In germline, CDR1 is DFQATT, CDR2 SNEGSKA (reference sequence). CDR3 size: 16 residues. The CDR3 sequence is CSARAEGNSDQNIQYF. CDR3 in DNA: TGCAGTGCTAGAGCCGAGGGGAATTCTGACCAAAACATTCAGTACTTC.

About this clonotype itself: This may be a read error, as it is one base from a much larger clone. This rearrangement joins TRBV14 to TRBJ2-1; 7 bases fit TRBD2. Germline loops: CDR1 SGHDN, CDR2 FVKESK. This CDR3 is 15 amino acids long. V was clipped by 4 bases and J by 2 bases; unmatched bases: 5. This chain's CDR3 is CASSRLAAAYNEQFF. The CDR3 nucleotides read TGTGCCAGCAGCCGGCTAGCGGCGGCCTACAATGAGCAGTTCTTC.

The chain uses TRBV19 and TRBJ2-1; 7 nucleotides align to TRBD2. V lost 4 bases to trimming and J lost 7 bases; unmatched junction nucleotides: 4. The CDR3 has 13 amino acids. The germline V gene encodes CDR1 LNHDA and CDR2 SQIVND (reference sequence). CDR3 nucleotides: TGTGCCAGTAGTAACCAGCGGGAAAATGAGCAGTTCTTC. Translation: CASSNQRENEQFF.

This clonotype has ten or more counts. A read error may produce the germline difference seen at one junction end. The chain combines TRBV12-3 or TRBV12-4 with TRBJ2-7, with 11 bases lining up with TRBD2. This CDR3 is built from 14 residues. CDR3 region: CASTLAGGPGEQYF. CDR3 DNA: TGTGCCAGCACTTTAGCGGGAGGGCCGGGCGAGCAGTACTTC.

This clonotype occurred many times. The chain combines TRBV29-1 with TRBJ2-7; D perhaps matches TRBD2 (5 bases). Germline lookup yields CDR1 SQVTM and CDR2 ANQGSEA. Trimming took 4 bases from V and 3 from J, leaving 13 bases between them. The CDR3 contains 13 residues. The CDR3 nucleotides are TGCAGCGTTGGGCAGAGGGCGGTCTACGAGCAGTACTTC. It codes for CSVGQRAVYEQYF.

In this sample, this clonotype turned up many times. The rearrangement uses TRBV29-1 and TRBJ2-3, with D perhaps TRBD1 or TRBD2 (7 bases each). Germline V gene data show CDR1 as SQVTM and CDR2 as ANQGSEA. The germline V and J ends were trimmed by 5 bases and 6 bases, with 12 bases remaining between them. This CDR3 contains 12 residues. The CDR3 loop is CSVQGGPDTQYF. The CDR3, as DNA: TGCAGCGTTCAGGGGGGGCCGGATACGCAGTATTTT.

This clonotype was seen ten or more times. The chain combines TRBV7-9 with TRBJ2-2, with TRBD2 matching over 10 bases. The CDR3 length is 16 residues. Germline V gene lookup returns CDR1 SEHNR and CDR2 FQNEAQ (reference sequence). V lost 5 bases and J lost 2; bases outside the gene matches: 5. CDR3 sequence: CASSHLAGVNTGELFF. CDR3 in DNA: TGTGCCAGCAGCCACCTAGCGGGAGTAAACACCGGGGAGCTGTTTTTT.

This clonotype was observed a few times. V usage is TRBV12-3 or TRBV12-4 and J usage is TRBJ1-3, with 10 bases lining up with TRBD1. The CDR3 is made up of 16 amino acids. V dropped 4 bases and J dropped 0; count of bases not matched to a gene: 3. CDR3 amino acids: CASSSRQGASGNTIYF. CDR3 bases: TGTGCCAGCAGTTCTAGACAGGGGGCCTCTGGAAACACCATATATTTT.

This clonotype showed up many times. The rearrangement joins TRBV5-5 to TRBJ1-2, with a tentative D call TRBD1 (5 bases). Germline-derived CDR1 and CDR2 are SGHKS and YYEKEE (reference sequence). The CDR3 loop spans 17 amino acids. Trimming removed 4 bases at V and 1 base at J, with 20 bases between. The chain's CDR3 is CASSPGASFTFNYGYTF. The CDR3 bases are TGTGCCAGCAGCCCCGGGGCCTCCTTCACCTTTAACTATGGCTACACCTTC. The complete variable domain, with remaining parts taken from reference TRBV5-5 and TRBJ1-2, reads DAGVTQSPTHLIKTRGQQVTLRCSPISGHKSVSWYQQVLGQGPQFIFQYYEKEERGRGNFPDRFSARQFPNYSSELNVNALLLGDSALYLCASSPGASFTFNYGYTFGSGTRLTVV.

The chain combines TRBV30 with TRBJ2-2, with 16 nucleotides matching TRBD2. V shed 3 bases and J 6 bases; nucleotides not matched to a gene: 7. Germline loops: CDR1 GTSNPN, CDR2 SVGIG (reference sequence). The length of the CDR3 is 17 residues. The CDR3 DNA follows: TGTGCCTGGAGCCGAGCCGGGACTAGCGGGAGGGCCGGGGAGCTGTTTTTT. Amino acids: CAWSRAGTSGRAGELFF.

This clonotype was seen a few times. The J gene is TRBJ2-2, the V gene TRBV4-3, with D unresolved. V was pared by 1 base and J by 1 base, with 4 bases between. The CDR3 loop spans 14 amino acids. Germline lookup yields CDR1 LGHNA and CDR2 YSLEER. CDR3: CASSQGRNTGELFF. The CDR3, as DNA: TGCGCCAGCAGCCAAGGCCGGAACACCGGGGAGCTGTTTTTT.

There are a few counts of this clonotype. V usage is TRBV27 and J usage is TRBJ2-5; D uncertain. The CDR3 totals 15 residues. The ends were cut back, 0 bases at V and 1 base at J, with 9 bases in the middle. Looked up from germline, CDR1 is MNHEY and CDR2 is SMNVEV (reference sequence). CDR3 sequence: CASSLSPDLQETQYF. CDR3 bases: TGTGCCAGCAGTTTATCGCCGGACCTCCAAGAGACCCAGTACTTC.

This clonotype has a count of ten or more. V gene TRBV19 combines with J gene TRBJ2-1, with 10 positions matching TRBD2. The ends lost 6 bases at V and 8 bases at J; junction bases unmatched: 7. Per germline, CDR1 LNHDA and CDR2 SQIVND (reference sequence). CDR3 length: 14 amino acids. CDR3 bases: TGTGCCAGTAGAGCGCTAGCGGGAGCCGATGAGCAGTTCTTC. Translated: CASRALAGADEQFF.